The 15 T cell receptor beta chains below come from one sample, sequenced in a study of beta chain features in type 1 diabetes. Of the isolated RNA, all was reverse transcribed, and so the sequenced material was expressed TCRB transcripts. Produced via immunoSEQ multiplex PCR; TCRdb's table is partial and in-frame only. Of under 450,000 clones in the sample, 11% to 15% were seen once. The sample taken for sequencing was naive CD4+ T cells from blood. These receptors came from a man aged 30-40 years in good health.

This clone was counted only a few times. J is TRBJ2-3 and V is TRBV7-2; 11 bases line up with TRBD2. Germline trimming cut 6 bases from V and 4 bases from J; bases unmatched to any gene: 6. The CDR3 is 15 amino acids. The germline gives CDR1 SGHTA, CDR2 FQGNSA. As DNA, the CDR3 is TGTGCCAGCAGGATAGCGGGGGGGCCGTCAGATACGCAGTATTTT. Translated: CASRIAGGPSDTQYF. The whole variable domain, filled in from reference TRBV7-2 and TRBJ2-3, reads GAGVSQSPSNKVTEKGKDVELRCDPISGHTALYWYRQSLGQGLEFLIYFQGNSAPDKSGLPSDRFSAERTGGSVSTLTIQRTQQEDSAVYLCASRIAGGPSDTQYFGPGTRLTVL.

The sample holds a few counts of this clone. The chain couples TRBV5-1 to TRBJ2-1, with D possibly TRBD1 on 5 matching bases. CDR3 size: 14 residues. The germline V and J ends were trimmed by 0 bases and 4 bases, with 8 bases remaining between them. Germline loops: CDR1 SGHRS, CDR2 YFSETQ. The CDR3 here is CASSLGQGYNEQFF. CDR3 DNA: TGCGCCAGCAGCTTGGGGCAGGGTTACAATGAGCAGTTCTTC.

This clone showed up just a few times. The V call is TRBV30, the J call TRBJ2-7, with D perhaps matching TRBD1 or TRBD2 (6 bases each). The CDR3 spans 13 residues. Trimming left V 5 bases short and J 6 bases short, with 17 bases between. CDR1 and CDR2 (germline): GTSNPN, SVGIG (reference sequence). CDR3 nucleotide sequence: TGTGCCTGGGGGAAAGGGGGGCCCAGCGAGCAGTACGTC. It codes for CAWGKGGPSEQYV.

The chain's CDR3 is CASRAFLSGANVLTF. DNA for the CDR3: TGTGCCAGCAGGGCTTTCCTATCTGGGGCCAACGTCCTGACTTTC. V and J are TRBV2 and TRBJ2-6; D gene uncertain. Trimming took off 6 bases at V and 1 base at J, with 10 bases between the two ends. Germline lookup yields CDR1 SNHLY and CDR2 FYNNEI. This CDR3 region has 15 residues.

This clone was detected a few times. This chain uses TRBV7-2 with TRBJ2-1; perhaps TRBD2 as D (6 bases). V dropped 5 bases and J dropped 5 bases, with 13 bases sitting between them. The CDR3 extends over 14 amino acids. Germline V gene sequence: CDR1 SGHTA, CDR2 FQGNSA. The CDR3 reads CASSVRGTNNEQFF. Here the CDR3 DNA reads TGTGCCAGCAGCGTTCGGGGGACGAACAATGAGCAGTTCTTC.

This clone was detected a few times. The chain's CDR3 is CASSLQGNEQYF. The DNA for the CDR3 is TGCGCCAGCAGCTTGCAGGGGAACGAGCAGTACTTC. The chain links TRBV5-1 to TRBJ2-7; D may be TRBD1 (6 bases). The CDR3 has 12 residues. Germline V gene sequence: CDR1 SGHRS, CDR2 YFSETQ. The V gene lost 1 base and the J gene lost 5 bases, with 7 bases spanning the gap.

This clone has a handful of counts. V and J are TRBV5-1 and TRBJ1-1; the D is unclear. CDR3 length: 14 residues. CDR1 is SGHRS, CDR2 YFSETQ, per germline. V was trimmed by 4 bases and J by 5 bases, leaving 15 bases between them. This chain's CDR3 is CASSGSVWETEAFF. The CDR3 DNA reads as TGCGCCAGCAGCGGATCGGTTTGGGAGACTGAAGCTTTCTTT. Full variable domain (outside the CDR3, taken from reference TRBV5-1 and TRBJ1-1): KAGVTQTPRYLIKTRGQQVTLSCSPISGHRSVSWYQQTPGQGLQFLFEYFSETQRNKGNFPGRFSGRQFSNSRSEMNVSTLELGDSALYLCASSGSVWETEAFFGQGTRLTVV.

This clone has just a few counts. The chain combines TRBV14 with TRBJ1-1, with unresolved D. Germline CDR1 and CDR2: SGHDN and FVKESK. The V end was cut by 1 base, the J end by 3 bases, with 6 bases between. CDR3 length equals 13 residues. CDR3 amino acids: CASSQGLDTEAFF. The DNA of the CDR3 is TGTGCCAGCAGCCAAGGCCTCGACACTGAAGCTTTCTTT.

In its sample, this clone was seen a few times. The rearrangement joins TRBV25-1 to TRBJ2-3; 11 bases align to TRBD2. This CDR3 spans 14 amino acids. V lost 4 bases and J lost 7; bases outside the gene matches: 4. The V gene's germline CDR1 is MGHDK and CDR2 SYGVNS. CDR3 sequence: CASSVAGGRNTQYF. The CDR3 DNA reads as TGTGCCAGCAGTGTAGCGGGGGGGCGGAATACGCAGTATTTT.

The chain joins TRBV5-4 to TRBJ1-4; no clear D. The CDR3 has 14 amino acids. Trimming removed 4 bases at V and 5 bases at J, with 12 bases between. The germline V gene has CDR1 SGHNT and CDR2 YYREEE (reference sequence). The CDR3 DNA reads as TGTGCCAGCAGCCCAACCGGTGGAAATGAAAAACTGTTTTTT. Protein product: CASSPTGGNEKLFF.

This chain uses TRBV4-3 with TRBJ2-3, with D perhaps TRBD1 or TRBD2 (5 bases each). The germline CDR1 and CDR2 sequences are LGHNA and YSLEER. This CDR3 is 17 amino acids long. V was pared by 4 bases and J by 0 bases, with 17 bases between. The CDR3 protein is CASSPPRGDRSTDTQYF. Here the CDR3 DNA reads TGCGCCAGCAGCCCCCCACGGGGAGACAGAAGCACAGATACGCAGTATTTT.

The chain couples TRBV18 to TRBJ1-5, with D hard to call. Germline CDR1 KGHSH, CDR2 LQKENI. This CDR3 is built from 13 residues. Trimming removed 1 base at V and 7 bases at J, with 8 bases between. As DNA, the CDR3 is TGTGCCAGCTCACCACAGGGCGGCCAGCCCCAGCATTTT. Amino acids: CASSPQGGQPQHF.

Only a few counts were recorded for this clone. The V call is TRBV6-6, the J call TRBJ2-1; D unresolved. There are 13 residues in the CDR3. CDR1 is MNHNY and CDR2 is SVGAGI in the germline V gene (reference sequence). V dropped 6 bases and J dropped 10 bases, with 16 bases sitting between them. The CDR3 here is CASRRTLSAEQFF. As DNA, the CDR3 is TGTGCCAGCAGACGGACCCTCTCAGCAGAGCAGTTCTTC.

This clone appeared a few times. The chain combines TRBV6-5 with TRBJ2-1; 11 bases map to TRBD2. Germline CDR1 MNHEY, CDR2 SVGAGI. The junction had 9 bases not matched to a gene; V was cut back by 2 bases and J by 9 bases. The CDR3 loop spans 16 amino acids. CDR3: CASSYRVAGGPGEQFF. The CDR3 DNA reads TGTGCCAGCAGTTACAGGGTAGCGGGAGGGCCCGGTGAGCAGTTCTTC.

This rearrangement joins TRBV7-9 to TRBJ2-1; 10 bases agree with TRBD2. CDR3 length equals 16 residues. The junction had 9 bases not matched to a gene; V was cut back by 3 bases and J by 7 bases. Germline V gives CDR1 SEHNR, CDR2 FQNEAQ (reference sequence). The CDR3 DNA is TGTGCCAGCAGCTTCACCGGGGGACTAGCGAGAAATGAGCAGTTCTTC. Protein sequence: CASSFTGGLARNEQFF.